Sequencing of this T cell receptor (beta chain) was carried out in a study of control samples from healthy donors and cancer patients. The CDR3 consists of 15 residues. Trimming cost V 6 bases and J 0 bases, with 11 bases left between them. CDR1 is MNHEY and CDR2 is SVGAGI in the germline V gene. Libraries were prepared by immunoSEQ multiplex PCR; TCRdb keeps only in-frame clonotypes and omits some of them. Found here are over 85,000 clones, around 89% of them singletons; the top ten hold about 3.7%. The sequencing input was PBMCs. The chain recombines TRBV6-5 with TRBJ1-4; TRBD1 might be the D (5 bases). The origin of this receptor is a woman aged 55 to 70 with lung cancer. This chain's CDR3 is CASRGGAATNEKLFF. The CDR3 DNA follows: TGTGCCAGCAGGGGGGGTGCTGCAACTAATGAAAAACTGTTTTTT.